This is a list of T cell receptor beta chains from one sample in a study of T cell responses to AZD1222 COVID-19 vaccine. Repertoires were generated with immunoSEQ multiplex PCR, while TCRdb's copy carries only in-frame clones and drops some. The sample has more than 110,000 clones; 92% are singletons. Sequencing was performed on peripheral blood, taken on day 0 of AZD1222 vaccination. The receptors derive from an adult in good health. Each CDR3 is given with its conserved first and last residue. D genes are given only for firm matches. Rows give clone size only sometimes, using once, few, many, or a class for an expanded clone.

d_gene: .; abundance: .; j_gene: TRBJ1-1; v_gene: TRBV24-1; CDR3nt: TGTGCCACCAGTGATTTGCGGGGCAGACAGAACACTGAAGCTTTCTTT; CDR3aa: CATSDLRGRQNTEAFF
d_gene: .; abundance: .; j_gene: TRBJ1-2; v_gene: TRBV5-1; CDR3nt: TGCGCCAGCAGCCCGGAGCAGGGACCGTCTAGGGGCTACACCTTC; CDR3aa: CASSPEQGPSRGYTF
d_gene: .; abundance: .; j_gene: TRBJ2-7; v_gene: TRBV3-1/TRBV3-2; CDR3nt: TGTGCCAGCAGCCTTCATTCGGAGGAGAACGAGCAGTACTTC; CDR3aa: CASSLHSEENEQYF
d_gene: .; abundance: .; j_gene: TRBJ1-6; v_gene: TRBV6-4; CDR3nt: TGTGCCAGCAGAACCGGCGGGACGAATTCACCCCTCCACTTT; CDR3aa: CASRTGGTNSPLHF
d_gene: TRBD1; abundance: .; j_gene: TRBJ1-5; v_gene: TRBV28; CDR3nt: TGTGCCATCAGACAGGGAGGGAATCAGCCCCAGCATTTT; CDR3aa: CAIRQGGNQPQHF
d_gene: .; abundance: .; j_gene: TRBJ2-7; v_gene: TRBV4-3; CDR3nt: TGCGCCAGCAGCCAAGATCCGACCAGCTACGAGCAGTACTTC; CDR3aa: CASSQDPTSYEQYF
d_gene: .; abundance: .; j_gene: TRBJ1-1; v_gene: TRBV18; CDR3nt: TGTGCCAGCTCACCCTCACGCATGGGGTGGACTAACACTGAAGCTTTCTTT; CDR3aa: CASSPSRMGWTNTEAFF
d_gene: .; abundance: .; j_gene: TRBJ2-1; v_gene: TRBV27; CDR3nt: TGTGCCAGCAGTCCTCGGCCCGGGATCGGGAGAGATGAGCAGTTCTTC; CDR3aa: CASSPRPGIGRDEQFF
d_gene: .; abundance: .; j_gene: TRBJ1-4; v_gene: TRBV6-5; CDR3nt: TGTGCCAGCAGTTCGGAGGGACGGGGGCAAGCAGAAAAACTGTTTTTT; CDR3aa: CASSSEGRGQAEKLFF
d_gene: .; abundance: .; j_gene: TRBJ1-2; v_gene: TRBV4-3; CDR3nt: TGCGCCAGCAGCCAAGTTGGGGATCGCTATGGCTACACCTTC; CDR3aa: CASSQVGDRYGYTF
d_gene: TRBD1; abundance: once; j_gene: TRBJ2-7; v_gene: TRBV3-1/TRBV3-2; CDR3nt: TGTGCCAGCAGCCAAGCCGACAGGGGGGGCTACGAGCAGTACTTC; CDR3aa: CASSQADRGGYEQYF
d_gene: .; abundance: .; j_gene: TRBJ2-3; v_gene: TRBV27; CDR3nt: TGTGCCAGCAGTTTATTAGCGACAGATACGCAGTATTTT; CDR3aa: CASSLLATDTQYF